The clone carrying this T cell receptor (beta chain) was observed at least ten times. This entry comes from a study of T-cell reconstitution after alpha-beta-depleted transplantation in children. Per the germline V gene, CDR1 is SGHRS and CDR2 is YFSETQ. The CDR3 runs 14 residues. V dropped 0 bases and J dropped 6 bases, with 11 bases sitting between them. Unique molecular identifiers featured in how the TCRbeta library was prepared. TCRdb re-called the PCR reads with MiXCR, one entry per CDR3 protein. The profile covers 300,000 or so distinct CDR3 sequences, with 9.5% to 10% appearing a single time and around 10% taken by the ten largest.

This chain uses TRBV5-1 with TRBJ2-3; D unclear. Sample: PBMCs from the stem cell graft donor, taken from the stem cell graft. This TCR derives from a human donor who donated a stem cell graft to a child with SCID. CDR3: CASSLEATWDTQYF. The DNA for the CDR3 is TGCGCCAGCAGCTTGGAGGCGACATGGGATACGCAGTATTTT.